The clone carrying this T cell receptor (beta chain) has a handful of counts. The antigen is unknown. The entry originates in a study of post-analysis software for immune sequencing data. Looking at the study overall: Disease courses included relapsing-remitting, secondary progressive and progressive-relapsing multiple sclerosis. Whole-study results and caveats: Versus controls, multiple sclerosis patients showed significantly lower diversity (normalized Chao1). Pronounced co-clustering by F measure was evident among identically batched samples.

Libraries were made from TCR beta cDNA, and they carried unique molecular identifiers. The authors obtained some 500,000 cDNA molecules from approximately 1 to 10 million T cells. TCRdb redid the calling of the PCR reads with MiXCR, one entry per CDR3 protein. Counted here are under 650,000 distinct CDR3 sequences, about 44% occurring once; the ten biggest clones make up more than 1.5%. The sequencing input was blood. The receptor's source is a girl between 10 and 17 years old with multiple sclerosis.

The CDR3 region is CATSPGVRYGYTF. For the CDR3, the DNA is TGTGCCACCAGCCCAGGGGTCCGGTATGGCTACACCTTC. The genes are TRBV24-1 and TRBJ1-2; D is possibly TRBD1 (6 bases). Germline V lookup: CDR1 KGHDR, CDR2 SFDVKD. V was pared by 7 bases and J by 5 bases, with 13 bases between. The CDR3 loop spans 13 amino acids.